What follows are 3 T cell receptor beta chains derived from one specimen sequenced in a study of shared clonotypes between healthy human individuals. The naive CD8 fraction comprised CD45RO-negative cells positively selected for CCR7 and excluded terminally differentiated effector memory CD45RA+ cells. Assay: immunoSEQ multiplex PCR; the TCRdb copy retains only in-frame clones and omits some. Among about 2 million clones, approximately 94% were seen once, and the ten largest hold roughly 1%. The sample comprised naive CD8+ T cells sorted from blood. The receptor source for this set is a man aged 18 to 35 in good health.

V usage is TRBV7-9 and J usage is TRBJ2-7; D might be TRBD1 (5 bases). This CDR3 is built from 13 residues. V shed 3 bases and J shed 6 bases, with 12 bases lying between them. CDR1 and CDR2 from the germline V gene are SEHNR and FQNEAQ (reference sequence). The CDR3 loop reads CASSFTGPGEQYF. The CDR3 region has the DNA TGTGCCAGCAGCTTCACAGGTCCGGGCGAGCAGTACTTC.

J is TRBJ1-1 and V is TRBV28; TRBD1 agrees at 8 bases. Germline-derived CDR1 and CDR2 are MDHEN and SYDVKM. The V and J ends lost 3 bases and 5 bases, in that order; junction bases with no gene match: 8. The length of the CDR3 is 15 residues. The CDR3 DNA reads as TGTGCCAGCAGTTTCCCGCCAGGGGGCTTTACTGAAGCTTTCTTT. Its protein product is CASSFPPGGFTEAFF.

As to this clone: Other DNA sequences in this specimen translate into the identical CDR3. The chain carries TRBV6-1 and TRBJ2-7, with D unresolved. The CDR3 covers 12 residues. CDR1 and CDR2 (germline): MNHNS, SASEGT. With 2 bases removed from V and 3 bases from J, the gap between germline ends came to 5 bases. The CDR3 region is CASSELGYEQYF. CDR3 nucleotide sequence: TGTGCCAGCAGTGAATTGGGCTACGAGCAGTACTTC.